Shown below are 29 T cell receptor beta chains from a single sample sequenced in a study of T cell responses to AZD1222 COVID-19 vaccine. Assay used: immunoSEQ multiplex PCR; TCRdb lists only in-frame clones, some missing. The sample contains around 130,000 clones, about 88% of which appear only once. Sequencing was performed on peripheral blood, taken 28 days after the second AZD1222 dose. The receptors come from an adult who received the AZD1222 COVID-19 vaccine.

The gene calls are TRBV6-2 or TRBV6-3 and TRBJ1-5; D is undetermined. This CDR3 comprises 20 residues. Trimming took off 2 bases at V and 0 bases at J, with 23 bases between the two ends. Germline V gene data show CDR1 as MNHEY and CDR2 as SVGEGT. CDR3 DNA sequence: TGTGCCAGCAGTTACAACCCGGCCAGTACCTCGGATTATAGCAATCAGCCCCAGCATTTT. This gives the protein CASSYNPASTSDYSNQPQHF.

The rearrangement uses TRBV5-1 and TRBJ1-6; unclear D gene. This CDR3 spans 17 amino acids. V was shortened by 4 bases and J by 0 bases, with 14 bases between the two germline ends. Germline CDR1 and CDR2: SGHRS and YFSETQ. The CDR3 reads CASSPQGISSYNSPLHF. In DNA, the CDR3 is TGCGCCAGCAGCCCACAAGGGATTAGCTCCTATAATTCACCCCTCCACTTT.

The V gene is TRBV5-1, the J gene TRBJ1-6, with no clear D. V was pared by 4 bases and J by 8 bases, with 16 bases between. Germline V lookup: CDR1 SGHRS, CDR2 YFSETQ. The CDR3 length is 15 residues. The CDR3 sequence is CASSKHSTGDSPLHF. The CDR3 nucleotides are TGCGCCAGCAGCAAACACTCGACCGGGGATTCACCCCTCCACTTT.

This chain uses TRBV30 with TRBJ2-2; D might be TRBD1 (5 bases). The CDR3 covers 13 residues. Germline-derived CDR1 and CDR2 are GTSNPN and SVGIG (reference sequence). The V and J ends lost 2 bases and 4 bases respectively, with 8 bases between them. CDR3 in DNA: TGTGCCTGGAGTCTAGACAGCACCGGGGAGCTGTTTTTT. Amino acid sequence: CAWSLDSTGELFF.

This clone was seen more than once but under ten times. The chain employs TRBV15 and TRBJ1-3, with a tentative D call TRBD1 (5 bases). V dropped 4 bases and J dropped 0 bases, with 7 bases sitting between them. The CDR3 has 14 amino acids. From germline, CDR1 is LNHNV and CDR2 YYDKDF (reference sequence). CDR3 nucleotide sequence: TGTGCCACCAGCAAGGGGCACTCTGGAAACACCATATATTTT. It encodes CATSKGHSGNTIYF.

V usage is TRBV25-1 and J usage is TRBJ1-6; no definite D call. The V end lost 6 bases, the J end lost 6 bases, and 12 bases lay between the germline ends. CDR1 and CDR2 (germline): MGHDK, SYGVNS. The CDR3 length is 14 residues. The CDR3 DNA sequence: TGTGCCAGCAGAGATCAGCGCACTAATTCACCCCTCCACTTT. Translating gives CASRDQRTNSPLHF.

CDR3 DNA sequence: TGTGCCAGCAGCTTGGACAGGGGGTACGAGCAGTACTTC. Translating gives CASSLDRGYEQYF. The chain has TRBV5-4 and TRBJ2-7; 8 positions match TRBD1. Germline CDR1 reads SGHNT; CDR2 reads YYREEE (reference sequence). The CDR3 is 13 amino acids. With V trimmed by 0 bases and J by 4 bases, 0 bases remained unmatched.

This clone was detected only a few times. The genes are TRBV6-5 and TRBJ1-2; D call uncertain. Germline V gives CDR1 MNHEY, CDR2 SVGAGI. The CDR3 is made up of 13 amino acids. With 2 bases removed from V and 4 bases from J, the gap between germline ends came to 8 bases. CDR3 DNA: TGTGCCAGCAGTTACGAGGGTCCCTATGGCTACACCTTC. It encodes CASSYEGPYGYTF.

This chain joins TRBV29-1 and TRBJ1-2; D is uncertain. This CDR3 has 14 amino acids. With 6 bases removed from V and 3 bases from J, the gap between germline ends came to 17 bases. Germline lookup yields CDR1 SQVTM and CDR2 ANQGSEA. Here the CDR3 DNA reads TGCAGCGTCGCTCGCCCGGGGTGGGACTATGGCTACACCTTC. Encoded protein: CSVARPGWDYGYTF.

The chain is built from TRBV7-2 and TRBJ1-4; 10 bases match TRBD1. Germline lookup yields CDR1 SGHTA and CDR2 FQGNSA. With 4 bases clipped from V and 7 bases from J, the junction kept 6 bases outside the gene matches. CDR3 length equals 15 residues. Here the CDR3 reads CASSSSGTGVEKLFF. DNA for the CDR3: TGTGCCAGCAGCTCCTCCGGGACAGGGGTTGAAAAACTGTTTTTT.

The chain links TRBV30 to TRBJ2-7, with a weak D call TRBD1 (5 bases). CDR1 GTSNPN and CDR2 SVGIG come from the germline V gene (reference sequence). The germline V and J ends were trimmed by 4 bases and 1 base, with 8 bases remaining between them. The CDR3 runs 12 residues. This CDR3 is CAWTGPSYEQYF. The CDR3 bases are TGTGCCTGGACAGGGCCTTCCTACGAGCAGTACTTC. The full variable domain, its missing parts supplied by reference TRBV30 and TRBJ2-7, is SQTIHQWPATLVQPVGSPLSLECTVEGTSNPNLYWYRQAAGRGLQLLFYSVGIGQISSEVPQNLSASRPQDRQFILSSKKLLLSDSGFYLCAWTGPSYEQYFGPGTRLTVT.

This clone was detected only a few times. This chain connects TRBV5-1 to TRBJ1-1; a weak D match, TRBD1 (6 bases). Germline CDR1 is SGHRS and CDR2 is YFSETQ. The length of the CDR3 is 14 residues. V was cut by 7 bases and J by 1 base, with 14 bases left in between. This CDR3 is CASGGLLGNTEAFF. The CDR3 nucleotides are TGCGCCAGCGGGGGGCTCCTGGGGAACACTGAAGCTTTCTTT.

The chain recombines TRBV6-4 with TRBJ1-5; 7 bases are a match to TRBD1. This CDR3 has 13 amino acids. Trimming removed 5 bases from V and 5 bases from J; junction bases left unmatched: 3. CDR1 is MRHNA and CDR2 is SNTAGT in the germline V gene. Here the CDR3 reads CASSPDRDQPQHF. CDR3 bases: TGTGCCAGCAGTCCTGACAGGGATCAGCCCCAGCATTTT.

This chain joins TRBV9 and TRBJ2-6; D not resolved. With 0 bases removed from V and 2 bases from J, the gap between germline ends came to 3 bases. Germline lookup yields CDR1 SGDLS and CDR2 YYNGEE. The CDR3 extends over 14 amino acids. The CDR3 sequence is CASSVAAGANVLTF. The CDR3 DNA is TGTGCCAGCAGCGTAGCCGCTGGGGCCAACGTCCTGACTTTC. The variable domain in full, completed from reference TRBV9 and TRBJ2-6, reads DSGVTQTPKHLITATGQRVTLRCSPRSGDLSVYWYQQSLDQGLQFLIQYYNGEERAKGNILERFSAQQFPDLHSELNLSSLELGDSALYFCASSVAAGANVLTFGAGSRLTVL.

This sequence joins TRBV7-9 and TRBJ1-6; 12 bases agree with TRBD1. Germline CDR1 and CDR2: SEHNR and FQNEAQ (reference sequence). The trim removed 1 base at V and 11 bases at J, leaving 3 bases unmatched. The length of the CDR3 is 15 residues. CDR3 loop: CASSLDGTGGTPLHF. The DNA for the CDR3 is TGTGCCAGCAGCTTAGATGGGACAGGGGGCACACCCCTCCACTTT.

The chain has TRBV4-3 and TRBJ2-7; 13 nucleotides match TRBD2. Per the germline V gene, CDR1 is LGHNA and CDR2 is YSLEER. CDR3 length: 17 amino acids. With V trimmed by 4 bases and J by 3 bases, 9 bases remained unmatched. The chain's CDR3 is CASSRQLAGGPGYEQYF. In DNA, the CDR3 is TGCGCCAGCAGCCGCCAACTAGCGGGGGGGCCTGGCTACGAGCAGTACTTC.

The CDR3 coding sequence is TGCGCCAGCAGCGCTGGGACAGGGGGCTCTGGGGCCAACGTCCTGACTTTC. This translates into CASSAGTGGSGANVLTF. The rearrangement joins TRBV5-1 to TRBJ2-6, with TRBD1 matching over 11 bases. In germline, CDR1 is SGHRS, CDR2 YFSETQ. The junction had 3 bases not matched to a gene; V was cut back by 4 bases and J by 0 bases. The CDR3 length is 17 residues.

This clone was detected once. Written as DNA, the CDR3 is TGTGCCAGCAGCTTACTCTCCCGGGGAGCGAGCTACAATGAGCAGTTCTTC. Encoded protein: CASSLLSRGASYNEQFF. The chain has TRBV7-2 and TRBJ2-1; D might be TRBD2 (5 bases). Trimming removed 2 bases from V and 3 bases from J, with 17 bases in between. This CDR3 spans 17 amino acids. In germline, CDR1 is SGHTA, CDR2 FQGNSA.

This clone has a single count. In DNA, the CDR3 is TGTGCCAGCAGAAACCCTAGCGGGACCTACAATGAGCAGTTCTTC. Its protein product is CASRNPSGTYNEQFF. V usage is TRBV6-5 and J usage is TRBJ2-1, with TRBD2 matching over 9 bases. This CDR3 is 15 amino acids long. Unmatched junction bases numbered 5, after V lost 6 bases and J lost 2 bases. From germline, CDR1 is MNHEY and CDR2 SVGAGI.

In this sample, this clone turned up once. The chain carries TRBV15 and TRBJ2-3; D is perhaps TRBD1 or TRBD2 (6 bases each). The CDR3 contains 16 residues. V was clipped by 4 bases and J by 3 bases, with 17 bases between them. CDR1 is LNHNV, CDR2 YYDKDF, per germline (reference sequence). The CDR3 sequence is CATSNGGLRGTDTQYF. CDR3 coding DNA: TGTGCCACCAGCAACGGGGGCCTCAGAGGAACAGATACGCAGTATTTT.

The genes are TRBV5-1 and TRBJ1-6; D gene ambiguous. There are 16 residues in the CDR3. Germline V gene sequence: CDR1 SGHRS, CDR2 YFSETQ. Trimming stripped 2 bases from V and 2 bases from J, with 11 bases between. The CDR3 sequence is CASSLVGRPYNSPLHF. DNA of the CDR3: TGCGCCAGCAGCTTAGTAGGGCGACCCTATAATTCACCCCTCCACTTT.

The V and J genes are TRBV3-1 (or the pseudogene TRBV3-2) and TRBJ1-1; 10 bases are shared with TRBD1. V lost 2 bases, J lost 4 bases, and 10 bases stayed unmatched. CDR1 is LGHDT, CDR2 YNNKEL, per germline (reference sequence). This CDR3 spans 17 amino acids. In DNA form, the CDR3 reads TGTGCCAGCAGCCAAAGGGTGGGAGGACAGGGGGTCACTGAAGCTTTCTTT. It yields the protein CASSQRVGGQGVTEAFF.

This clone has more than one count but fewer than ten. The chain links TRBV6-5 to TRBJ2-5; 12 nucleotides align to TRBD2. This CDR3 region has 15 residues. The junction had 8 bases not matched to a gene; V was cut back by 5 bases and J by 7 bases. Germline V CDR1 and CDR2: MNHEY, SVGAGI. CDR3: CASSPSGGELLTQYF. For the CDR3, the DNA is TGTGCCAGCAGTCCTAGCGGGGGGGAGCTTTTGACCCAGTACTTC.

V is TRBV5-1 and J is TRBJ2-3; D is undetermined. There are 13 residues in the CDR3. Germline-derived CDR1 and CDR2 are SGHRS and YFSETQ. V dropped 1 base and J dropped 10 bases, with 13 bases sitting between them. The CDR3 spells CASSLSALDPQYF. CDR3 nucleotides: TGCGCCAGCAGCTTGTCCGCCTTAGACCCGCAGTATTTT.

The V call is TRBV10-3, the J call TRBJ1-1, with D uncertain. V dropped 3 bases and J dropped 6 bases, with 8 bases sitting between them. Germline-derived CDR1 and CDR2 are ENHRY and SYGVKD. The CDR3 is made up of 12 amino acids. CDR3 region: CAISDPNAEAFF. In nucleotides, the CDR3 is TGTGCCATCAGTGACCCAAATGCTGAAGCTTTCTTT.

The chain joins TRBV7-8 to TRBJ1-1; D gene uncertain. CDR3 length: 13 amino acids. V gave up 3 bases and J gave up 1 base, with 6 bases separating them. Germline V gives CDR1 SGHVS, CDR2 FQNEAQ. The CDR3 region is CASSLVRNTEAFF. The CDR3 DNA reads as TGTGCCAGCAGCTTGGTTAGGAACACTGAAGCTTTCTTT. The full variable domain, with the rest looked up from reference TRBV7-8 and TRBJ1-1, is GAGVSQSPRYKVAKRGQDVALRCDPISGHVSLFWYQQALGQGPEFLTYFQNEAQLDKSGLPSDRFFAERPEGSVSTLKIQRTQQEDSAVYLCASSLVRNTEAFFGQGTRLTVV.

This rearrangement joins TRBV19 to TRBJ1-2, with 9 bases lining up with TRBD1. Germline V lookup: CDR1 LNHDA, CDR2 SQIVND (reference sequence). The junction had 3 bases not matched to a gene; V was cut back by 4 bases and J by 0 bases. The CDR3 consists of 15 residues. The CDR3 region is CASSRTGDPNYGYTF. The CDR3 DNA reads TGTGCCAGTAGTAGGACAGGGGACCCTAACTATGGCTACACCTTC.

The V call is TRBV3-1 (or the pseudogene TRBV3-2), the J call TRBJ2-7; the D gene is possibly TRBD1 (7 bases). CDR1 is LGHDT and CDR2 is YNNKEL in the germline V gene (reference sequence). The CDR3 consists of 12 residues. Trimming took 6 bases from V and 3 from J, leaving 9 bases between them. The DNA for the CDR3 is TGTGCCAGCAGGCAGGGGGGCTACGAGCAGTACTTC. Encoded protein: CASRQGGYEQYF.

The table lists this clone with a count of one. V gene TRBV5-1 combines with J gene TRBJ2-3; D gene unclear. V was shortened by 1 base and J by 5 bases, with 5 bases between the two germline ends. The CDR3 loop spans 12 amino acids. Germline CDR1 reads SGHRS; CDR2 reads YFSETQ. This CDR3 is CASSLKGDTQYF. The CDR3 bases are TGCGCCAGCAGCTTGAAGGGAGATACGCAGTATTTT. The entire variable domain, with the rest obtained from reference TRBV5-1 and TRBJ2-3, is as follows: KAGVTQTPRYLIKTRGQQVTLSCSPISGHRSVSWYQQTPGQGLQFLFEYFSETQRNKGNFPGRFSGRQFSNSRSEMNVSTLELGDSALYLCASSLKGDTQYFGPGTRLTVL.